This entry concerns a single T cell receptor (beta chain). Its antigen is unidentified. This record belongs to a study of cytomegalovirus exposure and HLA in healthy donors. Study-wide findings and caveats: The later analysis indicated that the majority of CMV-associated TCR beta chains appeared HLA-restricted. Immune exposure information comprised only CMV serostatus.

This PCR relied on a set of 60 Vbeta primers and 13 Jbeta primers. Clones were read by immunoSEQ multiplex PCR, and TCRdb kept only the in-frame ones, dropping some. The sample yields under 300,000 clones, around two thirds seen once. This CDR3 is 14 amino acids long. Germline V gene sequence: CDR1 MNHEY, CDR2 SVGAGI. Trimming took 4 bases from V and 0 from J, leaving 10 bases between them. This TCR was sampled from a female donor in good health and CMV-seronegative. The source material was PBMCs. The V and J genes are TRBV6-5 and TRBJ2-7; weak D call: TRBD1 (5 bases). The CDR3 DNA reads TGTGCCAGCAGTTCCCTGACAGACTCCTACGAGCAGTACTTC. It encodes CASSSLTDSYEQYF.